Shown below are 15 T cell receptor beta chains from a single sample sequenced in a study of CD8+ T cells in alopecia areata. Isolated RNA was reverse transcribed into cDNA used as the sequencing template. Clones were read by immunoSEQ multiplex PCR, and TCRdb kept only the in-frame ones, dropping some. The sample holds 140,000 to 150,000 clones, around 87% seen once. This material consisted of CD8+ T cells sorted from blood, taken at week 0. The source of these receptors is a human donor with alopecia areata.

With respect to this clone: Germline and junction disagree at one end, which may indicate a read error. The rearrangement links TRBV5-6 to TRBJ2-3, with a weak D call TRBD1 (5 bases). CDR1 SGHDT and CDR2 YYEEEE come from the germline V gene. The CDR3 is 16 amino acids. For the CDR3, the DNA is TGTGCCAGCAACTTGACCGCCGAAGGGGGCACAGATACGCAGTATTTT. It translates to CASNLTAEGGTDTQYF. Based on the CDR3 plus reference TRBV5-6 and TRBJ2-3, the full variable domain is DAGVTQSPTHLIKTRGQQVTLRCSPKSGHDTVSWYQQALGQGPQFIFQYYEEEERQRGNFPDRFSGHQFPNYSSELNVNALLLGDSALYLCASNLTAEGGTDTQYFGPGTRLTVL.

The V gene is TRBV4-1, the J gene TRBJ2-7; either TRBD1 or TRBD2 may fit D (5 bases each). Trimming removed 0 bases from V and 3 bases from J, with 15 bases in between. Germline V gene lookup returns CDR1 MGHRA and CDR2 YSYEKL. This CDR3 spans 16 amino acids. The CDR3 nucleotides read TGCGCCAGCAGCCAAGAAGCCACCGGGGCACGCTACGAGCAGTACTTC. Translation: CASSQEATGARYEQYF.

CDR3 amino acids: CASSLDAATGREETQYF. The CDR3 DNA sequence: TGTGCCAGCAGCTTGGATGCAGCGACAGGGCGAGAGGAGACCCAGTACTTC. The chain couples TRBV5-4 to TRBJ2-5, with TRBD1 identical over 7 bases. The CDR3 covers 17 residues. Germline V CDR1 and CDR2: SGHNT, YYREEE (reference sequence). J was trimmed by 5 bases and V by 0 bases; bases with no gene match: 13. The full variable domain, completed using reference TRBV5-4 and TRBJ2-5, is ETGVTQSPTHLIKTRGQQVTLRCSSQSGHNTVSWYQQALGQGPQFIFQYYREEENGRGNFPPRFSGLQFPNYSSELNVNALELDDSALYLCASSLDAATGREETQYFGPGTRLLVL.

The gene calls are TRBV11-2 and TRBJ1-1; the D gene is possibly TRBD1 (5 bases). Germline CDR1 reads SGHAT; CDR2 reads FQNNGV. The CDR3 is 17 amino acids. V lost 4 bases and J lost 0, with 18 bases in between. CDR3 amino acids: CASSSDVAEGLNTEAFF. CDR3 DNA sequence: TGTGCCAGCAGCTCCGACGTTGCAGAGGGACTGAACACTGAAGCTTTCTTT. Drawing the rest from reference TRBV11-2 and TRBJ1-1, the complete variable domain is EAGVAQSPRYKIIEKRQSVAFWCNPISGHATLYWYQQILGQGPKLLIQFQNNGVVDDSQLPKDRFSAERLKGVDSTLKIQPAKLEDSAVYLCASSSDVAEGLNTEAFFGQGTRLTVV.

This clone was detected once. This sequence joins TRBV14 and TRBJ1-2; 8 nucleotides align to TRBD1. There are 16 residues in the CDR3. Germline CDR1 reads SGHDN; CDR2 reads FVKESK. J lost 2 bases, V lost 0 bases, and 5 bases had no gene match. The CDR3 reads CASSQDYRGINYGYTF. In nucleotides, the CDR3 is TGTGCCAGCAGCCAAGACTACAGGGGGATAAACTATGGCTACACCTTC.

The chain combines TRBV27 with TRBJ2-7; no clear D gene. Trimming stripped 3 bases from V and 0 bases from J, with 6 bases between. Germline-derived CDR1 and CDR2 are MNHEY and SMNVEV (reference sequence). The CDR3 loop spans 13 amino acids. For the CDR3, the DNA is TGTGCCAGCAGTTTCTCCACCTCCTACGAGCAGTACTTC. Translated, it gives CASSFSTSYEQYF.

The rearrangement joins TRBV30 to TRBJ2-1, with TRBD2 identical over 10 bases. The V gene end was trimmed by 5 bases and the J gene end by 4 bases; junction bases not matched to a gene: 2. Germline values: CDR1 GTSNPN, CDR2 SVGIG (reference sequence). The CDR3 contains 13 residues. The CDR3 spells CAWATSGYNEQFF. As DNA, the CDR3 is TGTGCCTGGGCGACTAGCGGGTACAATGAGCAGTTCTTC. Full variable domain (outside the CDR3, taken from reference TRBV30 and TRBJ2-1): SQTIHQWPATLVQPVGSPLSLECTVEGTSNPNLYWYRQAAGRGLQLLFYSVGIGQISSEVPQNLSASRPQDRQFILSSKKLLLSDSGFYLCAWATSGYNEQFFGPGTRLTVL.

This clone rates as medium-sized. The gene calls are TRBV19 and TRBJ1-1; tentative D call: TRBD1 (5 bases). This CDR3 comprises 13 residues. The ends were cut back, 3 bases at V and 0 bases at J, with 5 bases in the middle. Looked up from germline, CDR1 is LNHDA and CDR2 is SQIVND (reference sequence). The CDR3 region is CASSMTVNTEAFF. Here the CDR3 DNA reads TGTGCCAGTAGTATGACAGTGAACACTGAAGCTTTCTTT.

Only one count was recorded for this clone. The J gene is TRBJ2-7, the V gene TRBV5-1, with D perhaps TRBD1 or TRBD2 (5 bases each). This CDR3 has 14 residues. Germline V gene data show CDR1 as SGHRS and CDR2 as YFSETQ. V was shortened by 0 bases and J by 2 bases, with 9 bases between the two germline ends. The CDR3 sequence is CASSLVQGPYEQYF. The CDR3 DNA follows: TGCGCCAGCAGCTTGGTTCAGGGACCCTACGAGCAGTACTTC.

About this clone itself: Different DNA sequences within this sample yield the same CDR3. This chain joins TRBV9 and TRBJ2-3; D is uncertain. Trimming removed 0 bases from V and 5 bases from J, with 4 bases in between. Per the germline V gene, CDR1 is SGDLS and CDR2 is YYNGEE. This CDR3 spans 12 amino acids. As DNA, the CDR3 is TGTGCCAGCAGCGTAGACGAAGATACGCAGTATTTT. Amino acids: CASSVDEDTQYF.

The chain joins TRBV6-4 to TRBJ2-3; 7 bases map to TRBD1. Germline assignment: CDR1 MRHNA and CDR2 SNTAGT. The J segment lost 4 bases and the V segment lost 5 bases, leaving 3 bases of the junction unmatched. The CDR3 length is 13 residues. In DNA, the CDR3 is TGTGCCAGCAGTCAAACAGGGGCAGATACGCAGTATTTT. Its translation: CASSQTGADTQYF.

This chain connects TRBV29-1 to TRBJ2-1; D is unclear. The CDR3 has 18 residues. V was clipped by 0 bases and J by 0 bases, with 18 bases between them. Germline CDR1 reads SQVTM; CDR2 reads ANQGSEA. In DNA, the CDR3 is TGCAGCGTTGAAGATCCACAATCGGGCCATAACTCCTACAATGAGCAGTTCTTC. Encoded protein: CSVEDPQSGHNSYNEQFF.

This clone appeared once. CDR3 DNA sequence: TGTGCCAGCAGCCAAGGAGTCAGGGGAGACATTCAGTACTTC. Translating it yields CASSQGVRGDIQYF. V is TRBV4-2 and J is TRBJ2-4; D is possibly TRBD1 (6 bases). Germline V CDR1 and CDR2: LGHNA, YNFKEQ. With 1 base removed from V and 8 bases from J, the gap between germline ends came to 12 bases. The CDR3 totals 14 residues.

The chain is built from TRBV27 and TRBJ2-1; the D call may be TRBD1 or TRBD2 (5 bases each). Germline values: CDR1 MNHEY, CDR2 SMNVEV (reference sequence). The CDR3 is made up of 13 amino acids. V was shortened by 5 bases and J by 5 bases, with 10 bases between the two germline ends. CDR3 loop: CASSAGTDNEQFF. CDR3 coding DNA: TGTGCCAGCAGTGCTGGGACCGACAATGAGCAGTTCTTC.

This clone was detected once. The chain joins TRBV10-1 to TRBJ2-3, with 8 bases aligning to TRBD1. Germline lookup yields CDR1 WNHNN and CDR2 SYGVQD (reference sequence). The CDR3 is 12 residues long. Losses at the gene ends were 6 bases for V and 9 bases for J; bases not matched to a gene: 5. The CDR3 is CASSGDRKTQYF. In DNA form, the CDR3 reads TGCGCCAGCAGCGGGGACAGGAAGACGCAGTATTTT.